This is a list of T cell receptor beta chains from one sample in a study of blood T cell repertoires in COVID-19. Here immunoSEQ multiplex PCR was the method, and the copy in TCRdb shows in-frame clones only, minus some. The sample has roughly 260,000 clones; around nine tenths are singletons. What was sequenced was peripheral blood. These receptors were collected from a man in his forties who had recovered from COVID-19. CDR3s include the opening cysteine and the closing phenylalanine or tryptophan. Fields, in order: clone size, D gene, J gene, V gene, CDR3 DNA, CDR3 protein. The D gene is left open where the match is weak. Rows may omit the clone size; those that give it use once, few, many or a size class.

- - TRBJ1-1 TRBV9 TGTGCCAGCAGCGTAGGCCCGACGGGGAACACTGAAGCTTTCTTT CASSVGPTGNTEAFF
- - TRBJ2-2 TRBV6-2/TRBV6-3 TGTGCCAGCAGTCAGGGACTTGAGGAGCTGTTTTTT CASSQGLEELFF
once TRBD1 TRBJ2-7 TRBV7-6 TGTGCCAGCAGCTTAGGGGGACAGAATGCCGGTAGCGAGCAGTACTTC CASSLGGQNAGSEQYF
- TRBD1 TRBJ1-6 TRBV19 TGTGCCAGTAGTCCCGGACAGGTACTCCACTTT CASSPGQVLHF
once - TRBJ1-2 TRBV12-3/TRBV12-4 TGTGCCAGCAGTTCCGGTTCTGTCAGCTACACCTTC CASSSGSVSYTF
once - TRBJ2-1 TRBV5-6 TGTGCCAGCAGCTTGGGCAGGGTACTTGAGCAGTTCTTC CASSLGRVLEQFF
- - TRBJ2-7 TRBV2 TGTGCCAGCAGTGAACGGAGGTACGAGCAGTACTTC CASSERRYEQYF
- - TRBJ2-1 TRBV6-5 TGTGCCAGCAGATCCTCCCGGGGGAGCAATGAGCAGTTCTTC CASRSSRGSNEQFF
- TRBD1 TRBJ1-5 TRBV4-1 TGCGCCAGCAGCAAGACAGGGGCCTCCAATCAGCCCCAGCATTTT CASSKTGASNQPQHF
once TRBD1 TRBJ2-5 TRBV30 TGTGGGGCCCAGAGGGGGCGGGAGACCCAGTACTTC CGAQRGRETQYF